These 16 T cell receptor beta chains were sequenced from one sample in a study of T-cell memory formation after mild COVID-19. TCRdb reprocessed the 5' RACE reads with MiXCR, giving one entry per CDR3 protein. Of 80,000 to 90,000 distinct CDR3 sequences listed, approximately 25% were seen once; the top ten hold approximately 45%. The sequencing sample was made of PBMCs or a T cell subset sorted from them (not recorded which). The receptors here all came from a man between 18 and 29 years old who had mild COVID-19 (a few samples of this study predate the infection). Cell type and time point are not known.

This clonotype was detected a few times. The V gene is TRBV7-9, the J gene TRBJ1-1; 7 bases line up with TRBD1. Germline values: CDR1 SEHNR, CDR2 FQNEAQ (reference sequence). The CDR3 has 13 residues. Trimming at V came to 4 bases and at J to 4 bases, leaving 3 bases not matched to a gene. The CDR3 loop reads CASSYRGGTEAFF. For the CDR3, the DNA is TGTGCCAGCAGCTACAGGGGCGGCACTGAAGCTTTCTTT.

In its sample, this clonotype was seen a few times. The chain recombines TRBV6-9 with TRBJ2-7; D unclear. CDR1 and CDR2 (germline): MNHGY, SVAAGI. The ends were cut back, 4 bases at V and 1 base at J, with 8 bases in the middle. This CDR3 spans 13 amino acids. The chain's CDR3 is CASSCNGSYEQYF. The CDR3, as DNA: TGTGCCAGCAGTTGCAATGGGTCCTACGAGCAGTACTTC.

The chain has TRBV7-9 and TRBJ2-3; D unresolved. Trimming shortened V by 4 bases and J by 4 bases, and 9 bases separated the two germline ends. Germline V gene data show CDR1 as SEHNR and CDR2 as FQNEAQ (reference sequence). This CDR3 region has 13 residues. The DNA of the CDR3 is TGTGCCAGCAGCTCCCCCTTGGCAGATACGCAGTATTTT. Protein sequence: CASSSPLADTQYF.

This clonotype has just a few counts. The chain is built from TRBV12-3 or TRBV12-4 and TRBJ2-1; D is ambiguous. Trimming stripped 2 bases from V and 4 bases from J, with 12 bases between. This CDR3 contains 15 residues. This CDR3 is CASSLQATSYNEQFF. The CDR3 region has the DNA TGTGCCAGCAGTTTACAAGCGACAAGTTACAATGAGCAGTTCTTC.

The chain is built from TRBV5-5 and TRBJ2-7, with D possibly being TRBD1 or TRBD2 (5 bases each). CDR3 size: 15 residues. Germline values: CDR1 SGHKS, CDR2 YYEKEE (reference sequence). Trimming pared 4 bases from V and 3 bases from J, leaving 17 bases between. The CDR3 sequence is CASSPLPGPGYEQYF. DNA of the CDR3: TGTGCCAGCAGCCCCCTACCGGGACCCGGCTACGAGCAGTACTTC.

This clonotype was seen a few times. The V and J genes are TRBV7-9 and TRBJ1-5, with a tentative D call TRBD1 (5 bases). Germline V CDR1 and CDR2: SEHNR, FQNEAQ (reference sequence). The CDR3 extends over 13 amino acids. The V and J ends lost 10 bases and 4 bases respectively, with 14 bases between them. The CDR3 nucleotides are TGTGCCACCTCTTGGGGGAGTAATCAGCCCCAGCATTTT. This translates into CATSWGSNQPQHF.

V gene TRBV7-2 combines with J gene TRBJ2-3; tentative D call: TRBD2 (7 bases). The CDR3 has 14 residues. V shed 3 bases and J shed 6 bases, with 13 bases lying between them. Germline lookup yields CDR1 SGHTA and CDR2 FQGNSA. The CDR3 sequence: CASSLGGGRDTQYF. DNA of the CDR3: TGTGCCAGCAGCTTGGGGGGGGGCCGTGATACGCAGTATTTT.

This chain uses TRBV4-1 with TRBJ2-7; no reliable D call. With 0 bases removed from V and 2 bases from J, the gap between germline ends came to 14 bases. Germline V gives CDR1 MGHRA, CDR2 YSYEKL. The CDR3 consists of 16 residues. CDR3 in amino acids: CASSQDPERAPYEQYF. The CDR3, as DNA: TGCGCCAGCAGCCAAGATCCAGAAAGGGCCCCCTACGAGCAGTACTTC.

This clonotype was counted a few times. The gene calls are TRBV9 and TRBJ2-5, with D possibly being TRBD2 (5 bases). The CDR3 is made up of 13 amino acids. V lost 3 bases, J lost 5 bases, and 11 bases lay in between. CDR1 is SGDLS, CDR2 YYNGEE, per germline. CDR3 loop: CASSDSREETQYF. Here the CDR3 DNA reads TGTGCCAGCAGCGATTCTAGGGAGGAGACCCAGTACTTC.

Remarks on this clonotype: The missing conserved phenylalanine or tryptophan at the end of this CDR3 makes a read error likely. The limits of the CDR3 on the DNA are not certain, so only TCRdb's listed CDR3 is given. The chain combines TRBV20-1 with TRBJ2-3; the table's D gene call, TRBD2, was not cross checked with the DNA. Termini included, the CDR3 measures 8 amino acids. Germline CDR1 DFQATT, CDR2 SNEGSKA (reference sequence). CDR3: CSASRAHL.

This clonotype was picked up a small number of times. V is TRBV12-3 or TRBV12-4 and J is TRBJ2-7; no reliable D call. V dropped 3 bases and J dropped 6 bases, with 9 bases sitting between them. The CDR3 spans 12 residues. The CDR3 DNA reads as TGTGCCAGCAGTTTCGGTGTCTCCGAGCAGTACTTC. Translating gives CASSFGVSEQYF.

J is TRBJ1-1 and V is TRBV11-1; D unclear. Germline V CDR1 and CDR2: SGHAT, FQDESV (reference sequence). With 1 base removed from V and 5 bases from J, the gap between germline ends came to 11 bases. The CDR3 loop spans 14 amino acids. CDR3 sequence reads: CASSLVTAGTEAFF. CDR3 nucleotides: TGTGCCAGCAGCTTAGTTACGGCTGGAACTGAAGCTTTCTTT.

The gene calls are TRBV12-3 or TRBV12-4 and TRBJ2-1, with 9 bases identical to TRBD2. This CDR3 is 14 amino acids long. V gave up 6 bases and J gave up 7 bases; unmatched junction bases: 7. For the CDR3, the DNA is TGTGCCAGCAGCCCTAGCGGGGCAAATAATGAGCAGTTCTTC. This codes for CASSPSGANNEQFF.

This clonotype was picked up a small number of times. This sequence joins TRBV6-5 and TRBJ1-2, with D possibly being TRBD1 (6 bases). This CDR3 is 14 amino acids long. Germline CDR1 reads MNHEY; CDR2 reads SVGAGI. V lost 2 bases to trimming and J lost 4 bases, with 11 bases between them. The CDR3 bases are TGTGCCAGCAGTTACGGGGCAGGGGCCTATGGCTACACCTTC. Amino acid sequence: CASSYGAGAYGYTF.

Ten or more counts support this clonotype. The chain employs TRBV20-1 and TRBJ1-5, with a tentative D call TRBD1 (5 bases). V was clipped by 0 bases and J by 4 bases, with 10 bases between them. Germline CDR1 reads DFQATT; CDR2 reads SNEGSKA (reference sequence). This CDR3 is 14 amino acids long. CDR3 protein: CSARDGRENQPQHF. The CDR3 DNA is TGCAGTGCTAGAGATGGCAGGGAGAATCAGCCCCAGCATTTT.

This chain uses TRBV29-1 with TRBJ2-5, with TRBD2 as a possible D gene (5 bases). The CDR3 is 15 amino acids. V lost 7 bases, J lost 4 bases, and 22 bases lay in between. CDR1 is SQVTM and CDR2 is ANQGSEA in the germline V gene. The DNA for the CDR3 is TGCAGCGCCGCGGGCTCTAGTTCGGGTGGAGAGACCCAGTACTTC. Its translation: CSAAGSSSGGETQYF.